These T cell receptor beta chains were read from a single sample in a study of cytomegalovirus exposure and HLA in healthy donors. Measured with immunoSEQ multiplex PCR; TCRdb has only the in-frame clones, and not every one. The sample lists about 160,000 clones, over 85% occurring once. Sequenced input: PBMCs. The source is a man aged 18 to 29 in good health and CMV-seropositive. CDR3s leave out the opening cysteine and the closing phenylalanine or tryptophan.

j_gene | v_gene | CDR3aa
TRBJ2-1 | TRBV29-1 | SVQAYNEQF
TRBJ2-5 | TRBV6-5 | ASSGVAGEETQY
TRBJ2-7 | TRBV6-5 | ASSYPLAVPYEQY
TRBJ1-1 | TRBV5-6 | ASSSPGTGVTEAF
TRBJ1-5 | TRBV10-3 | AISDSRGRNQPQH
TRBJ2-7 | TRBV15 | ATSAAGGTYEQY
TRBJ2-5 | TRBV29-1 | SVEFAGALGETQY
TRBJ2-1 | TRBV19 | ASRDRGRGGEQF
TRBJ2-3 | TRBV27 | ASSPLERTTDTQY
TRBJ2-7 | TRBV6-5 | ASRLGLAAWEQY
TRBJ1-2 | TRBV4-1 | ASSQLGRDRGYGYT
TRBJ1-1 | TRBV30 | AWSSQGAVLNTEAF
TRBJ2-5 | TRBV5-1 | ASSSGTAQETQY
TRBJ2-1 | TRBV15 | ATSSLAGAFYNEQF
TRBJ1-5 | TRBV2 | ASSEWAGGSNQPQH
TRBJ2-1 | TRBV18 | ASSSTSYNEQF
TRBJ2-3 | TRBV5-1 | ASSLPGGPSPTQEPDTQY
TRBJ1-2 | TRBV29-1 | SVEGRGGNIDYGYT
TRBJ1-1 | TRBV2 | ASSEAGGTEAF
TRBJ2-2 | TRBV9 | ASSVAETRRTGELF
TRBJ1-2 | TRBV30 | AWSVSGPDGYT
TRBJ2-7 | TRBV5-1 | ASRRDRDYEQY
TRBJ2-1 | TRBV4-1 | ASSQDFKNLRLAGAEQF
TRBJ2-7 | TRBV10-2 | ASSRLAGNYEQY
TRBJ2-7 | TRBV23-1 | ASGTPEQY
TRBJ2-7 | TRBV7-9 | ASSQRDFYEQY